The 10 T cell receptor beta chains presented below share a single source sample, sequenced in a study of T cell repertoires in cytomegalovirus infection (dated by TCRdb to the late 2010s). The reads were generated on an Illumina HiSeq 1500. TCRdb reworked the public reads: Q25 trimming with fastp, MiXCR clone assembly, productive beta chains retained. Merged by CDR3 protein, the rows form single entries marked with the most common genes and DNA. The table for this sample lists a few hundred thousand distinct CDR3 sequences; 26% of them were counted only once. The top ten hold over 10% of the sample. Input material: PBMCs. Source of these receptors: a human donor in good health (CMV status not recorded). Some clones in this sample may be carry-over from other donors' samples.

This clonotype was detected only a few times. The rearrangement links TRBV6-5 to TRBJ1-5; a possible D gene is TRBD1 (5 bases). Between the trimmed V and J ends, which lost 0 bases and 7 bases, there was a span of 13 bases. The CDR3 consists of 15 residues. Germline V gene sequence: CDR1 MNHEY, CDR2 SVGAGI. DNA for the CDR3: TGTGCCAGCAGTTACTCCAGGGTGGGAGGCCAGCCCCAGCATTTT. Its protein is CASSYSRVGGQPQHF.

At least ten counts were recorded for this clonotype. The V gene is TRBV7-2, the J gene TRBJ2-1; D unresolved. This CDR3 is 11 amino acids long. V shed 2 bases and J shed 8 bases, with 4 bases lying between them. The germline gives CDR1 SGHTA, CDR2 FQGNSA. For the CDR3, the DNA is TGTGCCAGCAGCTTAATCGATGAGCAGTTCTTC. This gives the protein CASSLIDEQFF.

V gene TRBV2 combines with J gene TRBJ2-7, with TRBD2 matching over 7 bases. V lost 11 bases and J lost 1; bases outside the gene matches: 8. Per germline, CDR1 SNHLY and CDR2 FYNNEI. This CDR3 is 13 amino acids long. CDR3 DNA sequence: TGTGCCCTTCAGGAGCGGGGATCCTACGAGCAGTACTTC. It codes for CALQERGSYEQYF.

This clonotype was seen a handful of times. This chain joins TRBV6-4 and TRBJ1-5, with D perhaps TRBD1 (6 bases). From germline, CDR1 is MRHNA and CDR2 SNTAGT. Trimming took 3 bases from V and 7 from J, leaving 10 bases between them. The CDR3 contains 13 residues. The CDR3 loop is CASSEQGGQPQHF. CDR3 sequence (DNA): TGTGCCAGCAGTGAACAGGGTGGCCAGCCCCAGCATTTT.

This clonotype came up a few times. The CDR3 spells CAIQRGRPRDPPSTDTQYF. The CDR3 DNA sequence: TGTGCCATTCAAAGAGGGCGTCCCAGAGACCCGCCTAGCACAGATACGCAGTATTTT. This sequence joins TRBV19 and TRBJ2-3; tentatively, D is TRBD2 (5 bases). V was trimmed by 10 bases and J by 0 bases, leaving 29 bases between them. Germline V gene sequence: CDR1 LNHDA, CDR2 SQIVND (reference sequence). This CDR3 has 19 residues.

The chain joins TRBV7-9 to TRBJ2-7; 8 bases agree with TRBD1. The V and J ends lost 5 bases and 3 bases, in that order; junction bases with no gene match: 9. This CDR3 region has 15 residues. Germline V lookup: CDR1 SEHNR, CDR2 FQNEAQ (reference sequence). CDR3 sequence: CASSTTGQAVYEQYF. The DNA for the CDR3 is TGTGCCAGCAGCACCACGGGACAGGCCGTCTACGAGCAGTACTTC. Supplemented by reference TRBV7-9 and TRBJ2-7, the full variable domain reads DTGVSQNPRHKITKRGQNVTFRCDPISEHNRLYWYRQTLGQGPEFLTYFQNEAQLEKSRLLSDRFSAERPKGSFSTLEIQRTEQGDSAMYLCASSTTGQAVYEQYFGPGTRLTVT.

This clonotype was seen many times. The chain links TRBV5-4 to TRBJ2-3; D may be TRBD2 (6 bases). Trimming cost V 7 bases and J 5 bases, with 14 bases left between them. CDR3 length: 13 residues. Per the germline V gene, CDR1 is SGHNT and CDR2 is YYREEE (reference sequence). CDR3 nucleotide sequence: TGTGCCAGCGGGAGGCCCGGGGAAGATACGCAGTATTTT. It codes for CASGRPGEDTQYF.

The chain links TRBV2 to TRBJ2-7; no clear D. Trimming left V 3 bases short and J 1 base short, with 10 bases between. The germline gives CDR1 SNHLY, CDR2 FYNNEI. This CDR3 is built from 14 residues. The CDR3 sequence is CASSDGLGSYEQYF. In DNA, the CDR3 is TGTGCCAGCAGTGATGGGCTAGGATCCTACGAGCAGTACTTC.

The chain is built from TRBV27 and TRBJ2-1, with TRBD2 matching 7 bases. Germline V gene lookup returns CDR1 MNHEY and CDR2 SMNVEV (reference sequence). The CDR3 is 19 amino acids. Losses at the gene ends were 2 bases for V and 2 bases for J; bases not matched to a gene: 15. DNA of the CDR3: TGTGCCAGCAGTTTAAAGGCTAGCGGAATTAACAGCGCCTACAATGAGCAGTTCTTC. Translated: CASSLKASGINSAYNEQFF.

This clonotype was counted at least ten times. The J gene is TRBJ2-7, the V gene TRBV7-2; the D gene is possibly TRBD1 (5 bases). The V gene's germline CDR1 is SGHTA and CDR2 FQGNSA. Trimming removed 8 bases from V and 1 base from J, with 18 bases in between. The CDR3 sequence is 15 residues long. The CDR3: CASREAGQPSYEQYF. The CDR3 DNA reads TGTGCCAGCCGCGAGGCAGGGCAGCCTTCCTACGAGCAGTACTTC.